The present T cell receptor beta chain was sequenced within a study of metastatic and nonmetastatic thyroid tumors. Study-wide background: Across blood and tumor or nodule tissue, repertoires from malignant and benign thyroid patients were compared with one another.

No treatment had been given to any patient before thyroid surgery. TCRdb reprocessed the PCR reads using MiXCR. The table lists over 40,000 clones, 20% to 25% of them singletons. Remarks on this clone: Its antigen is as yet unknown.

Trimming pared 6 bases from V and 3 bases from J, leaving 9 bases between. The length of the CDR3 is 12 residues. In germline, CDR1 is MDHEN, CDR2 SYDVKM. Study findings and constraints: TCR beta diversity was reportedly significantly higher in malignant thyroid tumors than benign nodules, in blood and tumor.

Sequenced input: blood. The J gene is TRBJ2-7, the V gene TRBV28; no clear D. This sequence originates from a male donor with papillary thyroid cancer or a benign thyroid nodule (not recorded which). Some clones in this sample may be carry-over from other donors' samples. The CDR3, as DNA: TGTGCCAGCAGCCGGACGAGCTACGAGCAGTACTTC. It encodes CASSRTSYEQYF.